The clone carrying this T cell receptor beta chain appeared a few times. Its antigen is as yet unknown. CDR3 length: 12 amino acids. V gave up 4 bases and J gave up 4 bases, with 7 bases separating them. The source of the sample is a study of post-analysis software for immune sequencing data. General study points: People with multiple sclerosis had a significantly lower normalized Chao1 diversity than controls did. Strong same-batch co-clustering of samples appeared with F measure clustering. The five TRBV segments detected at higher frequency in patients than in controls included TRBV5-6, TRBV5-1 and TRBV20-1.

Unique molecular identifiers featured in each of the TCR beta cDNA libraries. TCRdb redid the calling of the PCR reads with MiXCR, one entry per CDR3 protein. The sample holds roughly 200,000 distinct CDR3 sequences; 29% are singletons and the top ten take less than 4%. The chain has TRBV12-3 or TRBV12-4 and TRBJ1-1; no clear D gene. This TCR came from a girl between 2 and 17 years old with multiple sclerosis. The sequenced sample was blood. The CDR3 sequence is CASSSYGTEAFF. The CDR3 DNA is TGTGCCAGCAGTTCTTATGGCACTGAAGCTTTCTTT.